This T cell receptor (beta chain) was identified in a study of cytomegalovirus exposure and HLA in healthy donors (dated by TCRdb to about 2017). Regarding the study in general: An earlier analysis of approximately 640 of the donors reported roughly 300 Gb of sequence data and some 100 million unique TCR beta sequences from 150 million to 200 million T cells. A later genetic analysis used genome-wide SNP genotypes for about 55% of the 666 donors, treating that subset as a discovery cohort. Because of strong linkage in the cohort, roughly five DR-DQ haplotypes were treated as single units for association and clustering. An earlier analysis of several hundred of the donors used high-throughput TCR beta sequencing to judge whether each TCR beta V gene segment behaved as functional or pseudogenic. The T cell repertoires of 670 or so subjects were profiled by immunosequencing and related to cytomegalovirus serostatus. Rather than drawing on any new phenotypic data, the later analysis identified candidate immune exposures from TCR beta sequences and the way those sequences occurred across donors. The number of typed donors differed by locus: about 620-630 for A, B, C, DRB1 and DQB1; 500 to 550 for DQA1; 606 for DPA1; and around 490 for DPB1. Of the approximately 400 genotyped donors, around 81% fell in the genetic ancestry cluster associated with self-reported Caucasian donors. Besides the first cohort of hundreds of subjects, a separate validation cohort made up of over 95 different subjects was used. An early release that covered some 640 HLA-typed donors contained around 300 gigabases of sequencing data and 70 million to 100 million unique TCR sequences. The study was designed to test whether signatures of past pathogen exposure could be identified by cataloging public T cell receptors. All discovery cohort repertoires had been generated on a single sequencing platform. HLA typing included class I and class II loci at four-digit resolution. Among roughly 400 genotyped donors of the cohort, an average of 235,054 unique TCR beta nucleotide sequences were sequenced per donor, 15% to 20% of them non-productive. A later analysis re-examined previously published TCR beta repertoires from just over 650 donors and added high-resolution HLA genotyping to investigate patterns of TCR occurrence. High-throughput TCR immunosequencing, statistical association of individual TCRs with disease status, and machine learning were combined to predict cytomegalovirus infection status. Donor age, sex, ethnicity and CMV serostatus were compiled together with the repertoire data. Study-level results and caveats: Most TCR sequences were seen in very few donors, while some public TCRs were found in many individuals. The classifier was reported to diagnose cytomegalovirus status with high specificity and sensitivity in both the original and validation cohorts. In a later analysis, several top co-occurrence clusters were reported to appear linked to parvovirus B19, influenza, CMV and Epstein-Barr virus. Because HLA typing was unavailable for some donors at each locus, only the typed subset was used in association tests. Because counts were too low, approximately 15 rarely observed V segments, including chromosome 9 orphons, were excluded from the earlier analysis of several hundred of the donors. Linkage disequilibrium might explain the correlated functional status among segregating V segments, but an unknown experimental factor could not be excluded. The sequencing pipeline was judged likely to have produced a cluster of highly shared sequence variants as a technical artifact. The authors suggested that the approach could potentially be generalized to other disease states and immunological phenotypes. The presence/absence analyses assumed that sequencing depth was roughly uniform across donors, and that assumption may not be true. In an earlier analysis of several hundred of the donors, most TCR beta V segments were observed in productive rearrangements about 87% or about 30% of the time, broadly matching IMGT annotations. A later analysis found that TCR association rates varied across HLA loci, with DRB1 alleles showing the most associated TCRs and HLA-C alleles the fewest. A later analysis found that most CMV-associated TCR beta chains appeared HLA-restricted, with HLA associations seemingly driven largely by CMV exposure. When HLA alleles, especially DR and DQ, strongly co-occurred, TCR associations were difficult to assign to individual alleles. For the cohort, immune exposure information was limited to CMV serostatus. A later genetic analysis reported fewer N-insertions in productive TCRs among donors in an Asian-associated ancestry cluster than the roughly 700-donor mean. Because the 87-base-pair reads could not distinguish some IMGT-functional V segments, including TRBV6-2 and TRBV6-3, those segments were excluded. In vitro tests confirmed that a few of the cytomegalovirus-associated TCR beta chains recognize cytomegalovirus antigens. In a later analysis, HLA-associated TCR beta chains were found to be more clonally expanded and to have lower generation probabilities than equally common non-associated chains. A further reported finding was that TCR beta sequences accurately predicted the HLA-A and HLA-B alleles for most subjects in the first cohort. Specific HLA alleles were associated with 16,951 TCR beta sequences at a false discovery rate of 0.05 in a later analysis. The study gave a list of some 150 TCR beta chains associated with cytomegalovirus. An association between a missense DCLRE1C variant and V-gene and J-gene trimming of TCR beta chains was found in a later genetic analysis and replicated in an independent cohort. The cohort was sequenced for TCR beta chains only, and without alpha or paired-chain data the features that could be detected were limited.

The library was built by means of the immunoSEQ multiplex PCR assay. The multiplex PCR relied on a mix of 60 forward primers for TCR Vbeta segments and 13 reverse primers for TCR Jbeta segments. The CDR3 region of rearranged TCR beta genes was amplified from genomic DNA by a multiplex PCR assay. The amplified TCR beta libraries were sequenced on the Illumina HiSeq System as 87-base-pair reads. In the source study's methods: In a later analysis, some 80 million unique TCR beta chains were counted across the roughly 700 repertoires, and about 9.9 million of these chains were shared by at least two donors. To remove PCR and sequencing errors, raw reads were error-corrected and collapsed into unique sequences using a nearest-neighbor algorithm that merged closely related sequences. Alignment of CDR3 sequences to IMGT reference sequences was used to assign V, D and J gene segments. Each retained sequence needed at least a six-nucleotide match to both a V gene segment and a J gene segment. A rearrangement was called productive if the CDR3 had no stop codons and remained in frame with V and J, and every other rearrangement was called non-productive. CDR3 was defined by IMGT convention, running from the second conserved V-encoded cysteine to the conserved J-encoded phenylalanine. In an earlier analysis of roughly 610 of the donors, sequences lacking an unambiguous match to a single V gene segment were excluded. An earlier analysis of 587 of the donors classified V segments as functional when productive rearrangements were above 56.7% and as segregating when the standard deviation between donors was above 5%. To diagnose cytomegalovirus status from the catalog of TCR beta chain sequences, a statistical classification framework was built. A later analysis assigned V and J genes by comparing TCR nucleotide sequences with IMGT/GENE-DB human TR gene sequences. A later analysis assigned CDR3 sequences and most-parsimonious VDJ recombination scenarios with the TCRdist pipeline. In a later analysis, each TCR beta chain was defined by its CDR3 amino acid sequence together with its V-gene family, and reads lacking a unique V-gene family were excluded. A later analysis removed 500 to 600 highly shared, low-generation-probability nucleotide sequences to deal with suspected cross-contamination and a sequencing artifact. In a later analysis, a clonal expansion index was calculated for each public chain from normalized within-repertoire ranks of inferred template counts. In a later analysis, generation probabilities were computed using a VDJ recombination model fitted to out-of-frame rearrangements, and the results were checked against IGoR. In a later analysis, TCR-TCR, TCR-HLA and TCR-CMV co-occurrence was scored with hypergeometric tests, and a repertoire-size bias correction was applied to TCR pairs. A later analysis estimated false discovery rates by permuting HLA or CMV assignments 20 times. In a later analysis, co-occurring TCRs were grouped using DBSCAN, with TCRdist sequence similarity added in when clustering inside HLA-allele-positive subsets. Co-occurrence clustering excluded repertoires with fewer than 30,000 or more than 120,000 public chains, plus five with anomalous nucleotide sharing. TCRdb took this table from immuneACCESS and kept in-frame rearrangements with V and J called. Such tables lack part of the clones; where checked against another copy, unresolved V genes explain under half of the gap, and the rest is unexplained. V, J and clone size are those of that table, while D and trimming were read from the DNA. This sample is represented by under 200,000 clones; less than 90% of them were singletons. The leading ten clones occupy 0.35% to 0.4% of the sample.

Turning to this clone: No antigen is known for it. No base quality values were provided; no much bigger clone lies one nucleotide off.

CDR1 and CDR2 were assigned from the germline V gene as ENHRY and SYGVKD. The CDR3 numbers 16 residues from cysteine through phenylalanine. Just CDR3 DNA is preserved here, 48 bases in frame from base 1. The germline V and J ends show losses of 4 bases and 2 bases respectively, and no gene match explains 11 bases of the junction. The cohort consisted of 600 to 700 healthy bone marrow donors. Cohort members were all nominally healthy when sampled, although unrecorded immune exposures were likely present. The donor tested CMV seronegative and was one of the 352 seronegative cohort members. A peripheral blood sample was collected from each donor, and TCR beta sequencing was performed on peripheral blood mononuclear cells. Genomic DNA was extracted from the blood cell samples with the Qiagen DNeasy Blood Extraction Kit.

The clonotype originates from a boy younger than 10 in good health and CMV-seronegative. The chain is assembled from TRBV10-3 and TRBJ2-7; 7 junctional bases match TRBD1. Sequenced input: PBMCs. The sequenced DNA is TGTGCCATCAGTGTGTCAACAGGGGCCCAAACCTACGAGCAGTACTTC. Translated, it gives CAISVSTGAQTYEQYF.